This T cell receptor beta chain comes out of a study of T cell responses to AZD1222 COVID-19 vaccine. Germline V gene lookup returns CDR1 SGHNT and CDR2 YYREEE (reference sequence). Unmatched junction bases numbered 12, after V lost 0 bases and J lost 6 bases. There are 17 residues in the CDR3. Points from the study as a whole: Spike as a whole was targeted by vaccine-associated CD4 TCRs, dominant at 160-218 and 743-854. Nearly half of spike-specific TCRs reportedly target variant regions that are unmutated in the B.1.351 and B.1.1.7 variants. Donor demographics were predominantly white British with a female majority; clonal diversity may be underestimated.

Analyses pooled second doses at about 4 or about 12 weeks. Regarding this clone: Its antigen is currently unknown.

Method: immunoSEQ multiplex PCR; TCRdb's copy keeps in-frame clones and lacks some. The data show over 100,000 clones, roughly 87% seen once. The sequence derives from an adult who received the AZD1222 COVID-19 vaccine. The starting material was peripheral blood, obtained 28 days after the second AZD1222 dose. The chain carries TRBV5-4 and TRBJ2-1, with 7 bases lining up with TRBD1. DNA for the CDR3: TGTGCCAGCAGCTTGGATCAGGGCAAGGGGGCCGGCAATGAGCAGTTCTTC. Encoded protein: CASSLDQGKGAGNEQFF. Full variable domain (remainder filled in from reference TRBV5-4 and TRBJ2-1): ETGVTQSPTHLIKTRGQQVTLRCSSQSGHNTVSWYQQALGQGPQFIFQYYREEENGRGNFPPRFSGLQFPNYSSELNVNALELDDSALYLCASSLDQGKGAGNEQFFGPGTRLTVL.